This T cell receptor beta chain stems from a study of blood T cells in healthy people across ages. Between the trimmed V and J ends, which lost 5 bases and 7 bases, there was a span of 23 bases. CDR1 is KGHSH and CDR2 is LQKENI in the germline V gene. The CDR3 loop spans 17 amino acids. Then a second PCR, running roughly 7 to 11 cycles, was carried out with a sample-barcoded 5' primer and a J-beta primer mix. TCRdb reanalysed the 5' RACE reads using MiXCR and keeps one entry per CDR3 protein. This table has some 920,000 distinct CDR3 sequences, just over 50% appearing once. Study-wide results and caveats: Lack of knowledge of donor CMV status possibly confounded expanded clonotype changes.

A word on this clonotype: Its antigen is unidentified.

The V and J genes are TRBV18 and TRBJ1-4, with D perhaps TRBD1 (5 bases). Source material: blood. This TCR was recovered from a woman aged 60-70 years in good health. The CDR3 DNA reads TGTGCCAGCTCATTCCGGGGAACCCAGGGCGTTTTTGAAAAACTGTTTTTT. Protein: CASSFRGTQGVFEKLFF. The variable domain in full, with the rest retrieved from reference TRBV18 and TRBJ1-4, is NAGVMQNPRHLVRRRGQEARLRCSPMKGHSHVYWYRQLPEEGLKFMVYLQKENIIDESGMPKERFSAEFPKEGPSILRIQQVVRGDSAAYFCASSFRGTQGVFEKLFFGSGTQLSVL.